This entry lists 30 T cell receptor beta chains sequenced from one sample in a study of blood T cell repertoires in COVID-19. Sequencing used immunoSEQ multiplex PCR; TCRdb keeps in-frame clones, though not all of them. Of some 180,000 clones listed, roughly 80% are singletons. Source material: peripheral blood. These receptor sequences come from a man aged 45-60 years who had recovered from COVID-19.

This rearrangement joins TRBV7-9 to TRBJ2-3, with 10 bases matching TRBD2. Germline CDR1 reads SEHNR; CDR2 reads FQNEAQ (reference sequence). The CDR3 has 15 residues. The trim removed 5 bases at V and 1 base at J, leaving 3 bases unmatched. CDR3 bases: TGTGCCAGCAGCACCGGGACTAGCGGCACAGATACGCAGTATTTT. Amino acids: CASSTGTSGTDTQYF.

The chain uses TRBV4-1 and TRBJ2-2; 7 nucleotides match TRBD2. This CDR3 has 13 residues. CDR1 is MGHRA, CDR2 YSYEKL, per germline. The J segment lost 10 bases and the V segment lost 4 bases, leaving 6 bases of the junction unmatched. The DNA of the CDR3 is TGCGCCAGCAGCCCCCGACTAGCCGAGGAGCTGTTTTTT. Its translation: CASSPRLAEELFF.

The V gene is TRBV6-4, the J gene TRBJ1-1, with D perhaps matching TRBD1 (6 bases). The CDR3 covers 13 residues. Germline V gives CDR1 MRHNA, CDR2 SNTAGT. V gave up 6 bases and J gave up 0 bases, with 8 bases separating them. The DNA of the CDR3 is TGTGCCAGCAGGAGGACAGTGAACACTGAAGCTTTCTTT. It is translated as CASRRTVNTEAFF.

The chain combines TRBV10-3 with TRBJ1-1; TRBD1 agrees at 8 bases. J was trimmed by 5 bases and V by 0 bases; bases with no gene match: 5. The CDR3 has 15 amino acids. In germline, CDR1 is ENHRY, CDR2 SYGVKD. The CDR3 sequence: CAISESLQGATEAFF. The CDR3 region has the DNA TGTGCCATCAGTGAGTCGTTGCAGGGGGCAACTGAAGCTTTCTTT.

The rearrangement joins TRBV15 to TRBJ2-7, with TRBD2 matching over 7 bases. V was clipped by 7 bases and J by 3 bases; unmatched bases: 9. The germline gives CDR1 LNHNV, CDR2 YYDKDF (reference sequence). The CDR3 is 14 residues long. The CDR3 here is CATMKGGSNYEQYF. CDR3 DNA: TGTGCCACCATGAAGGGCGGGAGTAACTACGAGCAGTACTTC.

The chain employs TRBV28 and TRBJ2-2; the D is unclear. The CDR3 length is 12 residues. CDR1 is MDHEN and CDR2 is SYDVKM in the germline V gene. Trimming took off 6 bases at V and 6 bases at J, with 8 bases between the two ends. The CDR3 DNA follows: TGTGCCAGCAGCCCTCTAGCCGGGGAGCTGTTTTTT. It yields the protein CASSPLAGELFF.

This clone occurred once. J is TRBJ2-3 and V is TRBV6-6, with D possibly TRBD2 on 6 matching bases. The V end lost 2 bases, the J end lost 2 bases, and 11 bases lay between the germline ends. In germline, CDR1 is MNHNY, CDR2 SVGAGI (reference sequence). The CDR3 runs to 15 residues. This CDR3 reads CASSYGAGYTDTQYF. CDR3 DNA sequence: TGTGCCAGCAGTTACGGGGCGGGATACACAGATACGCAGTATTTT.

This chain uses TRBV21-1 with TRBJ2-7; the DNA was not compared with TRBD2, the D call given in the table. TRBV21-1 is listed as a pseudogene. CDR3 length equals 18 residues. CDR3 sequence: CASSKGLAGGKGSYEQYF. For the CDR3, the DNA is TGTGCCAGCAGCAAGGGACTAGCGGGAGGGAAGGGCTCCTACGAGCAGTACTTC.

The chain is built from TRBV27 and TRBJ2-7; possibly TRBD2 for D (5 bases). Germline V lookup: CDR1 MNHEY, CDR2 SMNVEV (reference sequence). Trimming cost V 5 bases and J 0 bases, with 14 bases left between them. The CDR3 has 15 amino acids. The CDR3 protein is CASSISSVSSYEQYF. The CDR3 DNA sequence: TGTGCCAGCAGTATCAGTAGCGTCAGCTCCTACGAGCAGTACTTC.

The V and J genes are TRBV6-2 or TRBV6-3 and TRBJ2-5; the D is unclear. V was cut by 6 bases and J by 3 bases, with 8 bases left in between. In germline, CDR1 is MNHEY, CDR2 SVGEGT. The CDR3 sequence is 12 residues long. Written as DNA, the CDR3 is TGTGCCAGCAGCCGACTCAAAGAGACCCAGTACTTC. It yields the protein CASSRLKETQYF.

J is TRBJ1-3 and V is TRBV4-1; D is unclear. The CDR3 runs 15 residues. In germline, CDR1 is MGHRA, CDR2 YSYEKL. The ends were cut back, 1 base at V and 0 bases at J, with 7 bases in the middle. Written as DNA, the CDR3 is TGCGCCAGCAGCCAAGGGAGAAACTCTGGAAACACCATATATTTT. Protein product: CASSQGRNSGNTIYF.

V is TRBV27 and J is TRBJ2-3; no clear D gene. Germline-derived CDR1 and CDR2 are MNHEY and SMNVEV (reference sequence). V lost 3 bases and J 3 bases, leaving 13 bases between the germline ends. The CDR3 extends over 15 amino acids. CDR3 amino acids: CASSFWPGGTDTQYF. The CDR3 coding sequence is TGTGCCAGCAGTTTTTGGCCAGGTGGGACAGATACGCAGTATTTT.

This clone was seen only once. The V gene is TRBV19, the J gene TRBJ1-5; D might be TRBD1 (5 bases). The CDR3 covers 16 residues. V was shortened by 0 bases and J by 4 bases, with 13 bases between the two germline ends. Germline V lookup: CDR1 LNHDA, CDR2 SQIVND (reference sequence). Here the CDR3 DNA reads TGTGCCAGTAGTATAGATTATAGGGGATGGAATCAGCCCCAGCATTTT. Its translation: CASSIDYRGWNQPQHF.

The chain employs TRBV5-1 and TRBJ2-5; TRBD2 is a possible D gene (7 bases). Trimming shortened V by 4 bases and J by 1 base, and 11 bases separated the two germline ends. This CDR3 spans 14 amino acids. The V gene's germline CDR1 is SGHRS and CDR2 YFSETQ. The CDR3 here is CASSAGASQETQYF. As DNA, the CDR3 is TGCGCCAGCAGCGCGGGGGCCTCCCAAGAGACCCAGTACTTC.

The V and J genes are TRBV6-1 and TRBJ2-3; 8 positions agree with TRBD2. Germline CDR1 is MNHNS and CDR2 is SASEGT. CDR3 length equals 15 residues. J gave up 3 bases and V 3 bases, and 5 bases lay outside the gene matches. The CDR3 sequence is CASSDVGGGTDTQYF. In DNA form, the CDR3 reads TGTGCCAGCAGTGATGTGGGCGGGGGGACAGATACGCAGTATTTT.

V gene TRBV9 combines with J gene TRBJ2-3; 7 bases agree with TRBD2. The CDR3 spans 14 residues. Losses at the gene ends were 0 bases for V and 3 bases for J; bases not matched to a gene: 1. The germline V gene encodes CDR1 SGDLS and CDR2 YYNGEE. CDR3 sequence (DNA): TGTGCCAGCAGCGTAGGAGCGGGGACAGATACGCAGTATTTT. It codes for CASSVGAGTDTQYF. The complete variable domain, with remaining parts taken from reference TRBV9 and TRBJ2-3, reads DSGVTQTPKHLITATGQRVTLRCSPRSGDLSVYWYQQSLDQGLQFLIQYYNGEERAKGNILERFSAQQFPDLHSELNLSSLELGDSALYFCASSVGAGTDTQYFGPGTRLTVL.

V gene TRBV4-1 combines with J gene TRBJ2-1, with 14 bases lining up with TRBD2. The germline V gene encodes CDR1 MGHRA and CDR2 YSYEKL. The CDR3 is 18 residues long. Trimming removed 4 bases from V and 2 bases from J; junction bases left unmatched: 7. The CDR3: CASSPGLAGGRAYNEQFF. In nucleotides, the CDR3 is TGCGCCAGCAGCCCTGGACTAGCGGGAGGAAGGGCCTACAATGAGCAGTTCTTC.

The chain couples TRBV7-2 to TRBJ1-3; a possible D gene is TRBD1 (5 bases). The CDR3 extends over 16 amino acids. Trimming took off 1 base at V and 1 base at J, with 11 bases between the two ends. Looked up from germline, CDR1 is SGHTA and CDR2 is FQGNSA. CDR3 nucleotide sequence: TGTGCCAGCAGCTTAGTTATAGGGGCGTCTGGAAACACCATATATTTT. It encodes CASSLVIGASGNTIYF.

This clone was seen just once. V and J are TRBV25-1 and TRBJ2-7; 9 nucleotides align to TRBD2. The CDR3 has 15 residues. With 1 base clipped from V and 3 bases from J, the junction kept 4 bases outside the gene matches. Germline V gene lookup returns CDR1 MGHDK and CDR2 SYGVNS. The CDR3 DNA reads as TGTGCCAGCAGTGAATCTAGCGGGACCCTCTACGAGCAGTACTTC. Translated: CASSESSGTLYEQYF.

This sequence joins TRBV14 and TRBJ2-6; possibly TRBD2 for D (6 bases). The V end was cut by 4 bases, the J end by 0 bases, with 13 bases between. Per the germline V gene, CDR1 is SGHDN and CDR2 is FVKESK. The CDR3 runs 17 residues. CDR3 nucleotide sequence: TGTGCCAGCAGCCGGGGGGTCGGCCACTCTGGGGCCAACGTCCTGACTTTC. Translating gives CASSRGVGHSGANVLTF. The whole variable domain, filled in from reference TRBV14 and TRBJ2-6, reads EAGVTQFPSHSVIEKGQTVTLRCDPISGHDNLYWYRRVMGKEIKFLLHFVKESKQDESGMPNNRFLAERTGGTYSTLKVQPAELEDSGVYFCASSRGVGHSGANVLTFGAGSRLTVL.

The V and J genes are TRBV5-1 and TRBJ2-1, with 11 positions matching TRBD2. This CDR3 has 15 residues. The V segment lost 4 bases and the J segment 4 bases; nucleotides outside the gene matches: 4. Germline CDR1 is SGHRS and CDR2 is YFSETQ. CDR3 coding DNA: TGCGCCAGCAGCGGGGGACTAGCGGATTACAATGAGCAGTTCTTC. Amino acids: CASSGGLADYNEQFF.

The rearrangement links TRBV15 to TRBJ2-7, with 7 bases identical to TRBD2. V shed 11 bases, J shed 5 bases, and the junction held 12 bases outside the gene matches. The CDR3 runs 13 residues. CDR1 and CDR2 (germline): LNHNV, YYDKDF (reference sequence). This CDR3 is CASSSGIHDEQYF. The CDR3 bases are TGTGCCTCATCCAGCGGGATCCACGACGAGCAGTACTTC. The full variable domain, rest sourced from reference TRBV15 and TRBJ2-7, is DAMVIQNPRYQVTQFGKPVTLSCSQTLNHNVMYWYQQKSSQAPKLLFHYYDKDFNNEADTPDNFQSRRPNTSFCFLDIRSPGLGDTAMYLCASSSGIHDEQYFGPGTRLTVT.

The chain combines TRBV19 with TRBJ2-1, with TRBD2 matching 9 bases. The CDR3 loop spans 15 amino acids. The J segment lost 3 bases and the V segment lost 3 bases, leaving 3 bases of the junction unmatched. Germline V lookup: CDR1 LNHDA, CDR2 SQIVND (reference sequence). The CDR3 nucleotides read TGTGCCAGTAGTATCGCGGGAGGGTTCTACAATGAGCAGTTCTTC. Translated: CASSIAGGFYNEQFF.

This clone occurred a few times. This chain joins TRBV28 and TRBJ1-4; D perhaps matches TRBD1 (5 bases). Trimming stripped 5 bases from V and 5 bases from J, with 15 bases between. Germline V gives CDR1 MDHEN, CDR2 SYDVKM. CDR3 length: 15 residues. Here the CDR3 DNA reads TGTGCCAGCAGTATTCAGGAGGGGCCAAATGAAAAACTGTTTTTT. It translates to CASSIQEGPNEKLFF.

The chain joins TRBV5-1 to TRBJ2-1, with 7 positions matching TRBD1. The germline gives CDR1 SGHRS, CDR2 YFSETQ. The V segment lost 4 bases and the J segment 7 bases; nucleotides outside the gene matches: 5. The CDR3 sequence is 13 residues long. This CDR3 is CASSMGQSNEQFF. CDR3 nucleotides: TGCGCCAGCAGCATGGGACAGTCGAATGAGCAGTTCTTC. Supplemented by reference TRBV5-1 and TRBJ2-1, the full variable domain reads KAGVTQTPRYLIKTRGQQVTLSCSPISGHRSVSWYQQTPGQGLQFLFEYFSETQRNKGNFPGRFSGRQFSNSRSEMNVSTLELGDSALYLCASSMGQSNEQFFGPGTRLTVL.

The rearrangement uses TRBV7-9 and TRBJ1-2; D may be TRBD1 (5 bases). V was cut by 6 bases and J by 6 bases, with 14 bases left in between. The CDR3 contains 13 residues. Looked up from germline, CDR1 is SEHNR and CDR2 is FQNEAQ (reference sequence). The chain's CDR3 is CASSLAGLNGYTF. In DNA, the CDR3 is TGTGCCAGCAGTCTCGCAGGGCTGAATGGCTACACCTTC.

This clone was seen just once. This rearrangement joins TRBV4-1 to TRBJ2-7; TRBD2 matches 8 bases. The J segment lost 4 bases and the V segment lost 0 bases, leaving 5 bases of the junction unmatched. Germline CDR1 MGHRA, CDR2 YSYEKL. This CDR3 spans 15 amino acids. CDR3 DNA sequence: TGCGCCAGCAGCCAAGACGGGGGGGGAAGGTACGAGCAGTACTTC. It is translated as CASSQDGGGRYEQYF.

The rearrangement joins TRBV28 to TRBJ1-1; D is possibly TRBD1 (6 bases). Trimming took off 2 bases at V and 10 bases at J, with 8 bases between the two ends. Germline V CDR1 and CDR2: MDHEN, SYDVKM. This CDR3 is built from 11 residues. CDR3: CASSLTRGAFF. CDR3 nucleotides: TGTGCCAGCAGTTTAACCAGGGGAGCTTTCTTT. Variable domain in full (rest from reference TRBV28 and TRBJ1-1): DVKVTQSSRYLVKRTGEKVFLECVQDMDHENMFWYRQDPGLGLRLIYFSYDVKMKEKGDIPEGYSVSREKKERFSLILESASTNQTSMYLCASSLTRGAFFGQGTRLTVV.

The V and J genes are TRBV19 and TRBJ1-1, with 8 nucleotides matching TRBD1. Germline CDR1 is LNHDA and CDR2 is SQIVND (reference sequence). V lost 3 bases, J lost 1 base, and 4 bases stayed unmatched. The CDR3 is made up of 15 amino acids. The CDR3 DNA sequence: TGTGCCAGTAGTATGGGAGGGACAGGGAACACTGAAGCTTTCTTT. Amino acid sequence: CASSMGGTGNTEAFF.

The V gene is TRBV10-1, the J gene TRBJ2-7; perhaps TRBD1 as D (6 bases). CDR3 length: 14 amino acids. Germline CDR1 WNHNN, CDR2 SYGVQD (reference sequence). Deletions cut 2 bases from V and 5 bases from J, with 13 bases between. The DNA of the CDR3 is TGCGCCAGCAGTGAGGGGGGCTCTCTCAACGAGCAGTACTTC. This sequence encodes CASSEGGSLNEQYF.